This is a list of T cell receptor beta chains from one sample in a study of early stage breast cancer tumors. Sequencing used immunoSEQ multiplex PCR; TCRdb keeps in-frame clones, though not all of them. The repertoire holds 40,000 to 60,000 clones, with around 83% as singletons. The sequenced sample was blood. These receptor sequences come from a person aged 50 to 59 with breast cancer. Both conserved end residues are part of each CDR3. The order of the fields is V gene, D gene, J gene, clone size, CDR3 DNA, CDR3 protein. D genes are given only for firm matches. Size is stated for part of the rows, as once, few or many counts, or as a class when the clone is expanded.

V: TRBV11-3; D: NA; J: TRBJ2-3; size: NA; DNA: TGTGCCAGCAGCTTAGGGGGCCCGCAGTATTTT; CDR3: CASSLGGPQYF
V: TRBV25-1; D: NA; J: TRBJ1-2; size: NA; DNA: TGTGCCAGCAGTCTTGGGTTTGGCTACACCTTC; CDR3: CASSLGFGYTF
V: TRBV10-3; D: TRBD1; J: TRBJ1-5; size: NA; DNA: TGTGCCATCAGTACAGGGGAGAGTCAGCCCCAGCATTTT; CDR3: CAISTGESQPQHF
V: TRBV10-1; D: TRBD1; J: TRBJ1-4; size: NA; DNA: TGCGCCAGCCGACAGGGGGGAAATGAAAAACTGTTTTTT; CDR3: CASRQGGNEKLFF
V: TRBV29-1; D: NA; J: TRBJ2-5; size: once; DNA: TGCAGCGTTGCGGGGGCCGAGACCCAGTACTTC; CDR3: CSVAGAETQYF
V: TRBV5-4; D: TRBD2; J: TRBJ2-1; size: NA; DNA: TGTGCCAGCACCCGAGAGGGCGGGAGGACCTCCTACAATGAGCAGTTCTTC; CDR3: CASTREGGRTSYNEQFF
V: TRBV4-2; D: TRBD1; J: TRBJ1-6; size: NA; DNA: TGTGCCAGCAGCTTGGGACAGCCTAATAATTCACCCCTCCACTTT; CDR3: CASSLGQPNNSPLHF
V: TRBV28; D: NA; J: TRBJ1-2; size: NA; DNA: TGTGCCAGCAGTCTTCGGGGCTACTATGGCTACACCTTC; CDR3: CASSLRGYYGYTF
V: TRBV18; D: NA; J: TRBJ1-4; size: few; DNA: TGTGCCAGCGCCCCGGACGGTGCTTCGGGGAAACTGTTTTTT; CDR3: CASAPDGASGKLFF
V: TRBV28; D: NA; J: TRBJ2-3; size: once; DNA: TGTGCCAGCCGACCTACTAACACAGATACGCAGTATTTT; CDR3: CASRPTNTDTQYF
V: TRBV27; D: TRBD1; J: TRBJ1-1; size: NA; DNA: TGTGCCAGCAGTCCCCAGGGGGCGGTCGGCACTGAAGCTTTCTTT; CDR3: CASSPQGAVGTEAFF
V: TRBV19; D: NA; J: TRBJ1-2; size: NA; DNA: TGTGCCAGCAGGGGAGGTATTGGCTACACCTTC; CDR3: CASRGGIGYTF
V: TRBV7-8; D: NA; J: TRBJ1-3; size: few; DNA: TGTGCCAGCAGCTTAGAACCGGGAAACACCATATATTTT; CDR3: CASSLEPGNTIYF
V: TRBV19; D: TRBD1; J: TRBJ1-2; size: NA; DNA: TGTGCCAGTAGTCTCCACGGGACAGGGGAAAGCGGCTACACCTTC; CDR3: CASSLHGTGESGYTF
V: TRBV28; D: NA; J: TRBJ2-7; size: NA; DNA: TGTGCCAGCAGTTTTCCAAGGGACTACGAGCAGTACTTC; CDR3: CASSFPRDYEQYF
V: TRBV4-2; D: NA; J: TRBJ1-1; size: NA; DNA: TGTGCCAGCAGCCAAGATATGTGGAGGGAAGGAGCTTTCTTT; CDR3: CASSQDMWREGAFF
V: TRBV2; D: TRBD1; J: TRBJ2-2; size: NA; DNA: TGTGCCAGCAGTGGACCGGGACAGGGACTGGGGACCGGGGAGCTGTTTTTT; CDR3: CASSGPGQGLGTGELFF
V: TRBV6-5; D: NA; J: TRBJ1-1; size: NA; DNA: TGTGCCAGCAGTTCAAGAACAGGTAACACTGAAGCTTTCTTT; CDR3: CASSSRTGNTEAFF
V: TRBV2; D: NA; J: TRBJ2-5; size: NA; DNA: TGTGCCAGCAGCACAGGGGTGCAAGGTAGCGGCACAGAGACCCAGTACTTC; CDR3: CASSTGVQGSGTETQYF
V: TRBV7-2; D: TRBD2; J: TRBJ2-1; size: NA; DNA: TGTGCCAGCAGCCGATTAGCGGGAGGGCCGCATGAGCAGTTCTTC; CDR3: CASSRLAGGPHEQFF
V: TRBV9; D: NA; J: TRBJ2-6; size: few; DNA: TGTGCCAGCAGCGTAGTTGGGTCCGGTGGGGCCAACGTCCTGACTTTC; CDR3: CASSVVGSGGANVLTF
V: TRBV18; D: TRBD2; J: TRBJ2-6; size: NA; DNA: TGTGCCAGCTCAGGGAGGGCTGGGGCCAACGTCCTGACTTTC; CDR3: CASSGRAGANVLTF
V: TRBV7-9; D: NA; J: TRBJ1-1; size: NA; DNA: TGTGCCAGCAGCTTAGCGAGCCCATTGATAGGCACTGAAGCTTTCTTT; CDR3: CASSLASPLIGTEAFF
V: TRBV18; D: NA; J: TRBJ2-2; size: NA; DNA: TGTGCCAGCTCACCATCGGCCGAGGGTGGCGGGGAGCTGTTTTTT; CDR3: CASSPSAEGGGELFF
V: TRBV19; D: TRBD2; J: TRBJ2-7; size: once; DNA: TGTGCCAGTAGCGTGCGGGAGGTCTCCTACGAGCAGTACTTC; CDR3: CASSVREVSYEQYF
V: TRBV28; D: NA; J: TRBJ1-4; size: NA; DNA: TGTGCCAGCGGCAGCCCAGGGGAAAAACTGTTTTTT; CDR3: CASGSPGEKLFF
V: TRBV2; D: TRBD1; J: TRBJ2-7; size: NA; DNA: TGTGCCAGCAGTCTTCACCACCCTAACAGGGGGCGCTTGTACGAGCAGTACTTC; CDR3: CASSLHHPNRGRLYEQYF
V: TRBV4-3; D: NA; J: TRBJ2-1; size: NA; DNA: TGCGCCAGCAGCCAAGCGGATCTTCGGCGGGAGCAGTTCTTC; CDR3: CASSQADLRREQFF
V: TRBV5-1; D: NA; J: TRBJ2-3; size: NA; DNA: TGCGCCAGCAGCCGCGAGGGAACAGATACGCAGTATTTT; CDR3: CASSREGTDTQYF
V: TRBV10-3; D: TRBD2; J: TRBJ2-7; size: NA; DNA: TGTGCCATACTAGCGGGAGCAGGGGGGGCCTACGAGCAGTACTTC; CDR3: CAILAGAGGAYEQYF
V: TRBV7-2; D: NA; J: TRBJ2-7; size: NA; DNA: TGTGCCAGCAGTTATAGGGGGACGAGCTCCTACGAGCAGTACTTC; CDR3: CASSYRGTSSYEQYF
V: TRBV16; D: NA; J: TRBJ1-1; size: NA; DNA: TGTGCCAGCAGCCAACTGACGGGGTACCACACTGAAGCTTTCTTT; CDR3: CASSQLTGYHTEAFF
V: TRBV6-5; D: NA; J: TRBJ2-1; size: NA; DNA: TGTGCCAGCAGTTACTCTGCAGGGGAAATTGAGCAGTTCTTC; CDR3: CASSYSAGEIEQFF
V: TRBV4-3; D: NA; J: TRBJ2-1; size: once; DNA: TGCGCCAGCAGCCAAGAGAGTTTTCGGGGGGAGCAGTTCTTC; CDR3: CASSQESFRGEQFF
V: TRBV2; D: TRBD1; J: TRBJ2-7; size: once; DNA: TGTGCCAGCGGGGCCCAAATGGGACAGGTCAGGCGGGAGCAGTACTTC; CDR3: CASGAQMGQVRREQYF
V: TRBV30; D: NA; J: TRBJ1-4; size: NA; DNA: TGTGCCTGGAGTTTAGGGTTCGGGGAAAAACTGTTTTTT; CDR3: CAWSLGFGEKLFF
V: TRBV7-2; D: NA; J: TRBJ2-2; size: once; DNA: TGTGCCAGCGGCCTTGCCACCGGGGAGCTGTTTTTT; CDR3: CASGLATGELFF
V: TRBV25-1; D: TRBD2; J: TRBJ2-3; size: few; DNA: TGTGCCAGCAGTGGGGGAGGGCCAGATACGCAGTATTTT; CDR3: CASSGGGPDTQYF
V: TRBV19; D: NA; J: TRBJ1-2; size: once; DNA: TGTGCCAGTAGTACCGGACGGGGAAAGTATGGCTACACCTTC; CDR3: CASSTGRGKYGYTF
V: TRBV7-2; D: NA; J: TRBJ2-7; size: NA; DNA: TGTGCCAGCAGCTTAGCGATCGGTATTGGGGGCGAGCAGTACTTC; CDR3: CASSLAIGIGGEQYF
V: TRBV5-8; D: NA; J: TRBJ1-3; size: NA; DNA: TGTGCCAGCTCTCGGTACCGAAGCTCTGGAAACACCATATATTTT; CDR3: CASSRYRSSGNTIYF
V: TRBV6-5; D: NA; J: TRBJ1-1; size: once; DNA: TGTGCCAGCAGTTATTGGGGCGGAGGCATGGGGACTGAAGCTTTCTTT; CDR3: CASSYWGGGMGTEAFF
V: TRBV10-3; D: NA; J: TRBJ1-1; size: NA; DNA: TGTGCCATCAGTGAGTCGAATGGGCCAGGAGAAGCTTTCTTT; CDR3: CAISESNGPGEAFF
V: TRBV5-4; D: TRBD1; J: TRBJ1-2; size: NA; DNA: TGTGCCAGCAGATCCGGGACAGGCCCTACTAACTATGGCTACACCTTC; CDR3: CASRSGTGPTNYGYTF
V: TRBV28; D: TRBD2; J: TRBJ2-7; size: NA; DNA: TGTGCCAGCTGTCGACTAGCGGGCCTCTACGAGCAGTACTTC; CDR3: CASCRLAGLYEQYF
V: TRBV29-1; D: NA; J: TRBJ2-6; size: NA; DNA: TGCAGCGCCGGCATGGACTCTGGGGCCAACGTCCTGACTTTC; CDR3: CSAGMDSGANVLTF
V: TRBV29-1; D: TRBD1; J: TRBJ2-7; size: NA; DNA: TGCAGCGTTGAAGATCGAGACAGGGGGCTCTACGAGCAGTACTTC; CDR3: CSVEDRDRGLYEQYF
V: TRBV11-2; D: NA; J: TRBJ2-7; size: NA; DNA: TGTGCCAGCAGCTTAGCTCCGACGTATACCTACGAGCAGTACTTC; CDR3: CASSLAPTYTYEQYF
V: TRBV19; D: NA; J: TRBJ1-1; size: NA; DNA: TGTGCCAGTAGGACTGACAGGACTCCCCAAGCTTTCTTT; CDR3: CASRTDRTPQAFF
V: TRBV9; D: TRBD1; J: TRBJ1-2; size: NA; DNA: TGTGCCAGCAGCGTCTCTTCTTTGGGGGGACAGCATGGCTACACCTTC; CDR3: CASSVSSLGGQHGYTF
V: TRBV28; D: NA; J: TRBJ2-1; size: NA; DNA: TGTGCCAGCACGAAGGGGACTGAGCAGTTCTTC; CDR3: CASTKGTEQFF
V: TRBV19; D: NA; J: TRBJ2-3; size: NA; DNA: TGTGCCAGTAGTGCGAGCCGGGGACTCCGGGCGCAGTATTTT; CDR3: CASSASRGLRAQYF
V: TRBV2; D: TRBD1; J: TRBJ2-5; size: NA; DNA: TGTGCCAGCAGTACGGGACAGCCCGGGCAGACCCAGTACTTC; CDR3: CASSTGQPGQTQYF
V: TRBV9; D: TRBD2; J: TRBJ2-5; size: NA; DNA: TGTGCCAGCAGCGCCGGACTAGCGGGGGGGCGGGAGACCCAGTACTTC; CDR3: CASSAGLAGGRETQYF
V: TRBV2; D: NA; J: TRBJ2-1; size: NA; DNA: TGTGCCAGCAGTGTAGACGACGGGGATGAGCAGTTCTTC; CDR3: CASSVDDGDEQFF
V: TRBV7-2; D: NA; J: TRBJ2-5; size: NA; DNA: TGTGCCAGCAGCTTAGGAGACAGGAAAGAGACCCAGTACTTC; CDR3: CASSLGDRKETQYF
V: TRBV23-1; D: NA; J: TRBJ2-5; size: NA; DNA: TGCGCCAGCAGTCAAACAGAGTCCCAAGAGACCCAGTACTTC; CDR3: CASSQTESQETQYF
V: TRBV19; D: TRBD1; J: TRBJ1-1; size: NA; DNA: TGTGCCAGTAGTAAGGGACAGGGGGTTCTGAACACTGAAGCTTTCTTT; CDR3: CASSKGQGVLNTEAFF